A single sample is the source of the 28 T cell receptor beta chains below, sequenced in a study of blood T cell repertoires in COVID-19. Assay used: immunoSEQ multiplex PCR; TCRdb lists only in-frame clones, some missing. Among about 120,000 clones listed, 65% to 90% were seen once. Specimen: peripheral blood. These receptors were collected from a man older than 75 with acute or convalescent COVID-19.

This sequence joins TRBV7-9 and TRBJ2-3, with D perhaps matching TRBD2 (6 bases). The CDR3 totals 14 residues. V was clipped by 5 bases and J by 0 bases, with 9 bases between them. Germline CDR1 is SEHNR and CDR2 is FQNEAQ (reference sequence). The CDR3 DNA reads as TGTGCCAGCAGCCGAAGCGGGAGCACAGATACGCAGTATTTT. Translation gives CASSRSGSTDTQYF. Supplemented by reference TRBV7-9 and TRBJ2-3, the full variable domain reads DTGVSQNPRHKITKRGQNVTFRCDPISEHNRLYWYRQTLGQGPEFLTYFQNEAQLEKSRLLSDRFSAERPKGSFSTLEIQRTEQGDSAMYLCASSRSGSTDTQYFGPGTRLTVL.

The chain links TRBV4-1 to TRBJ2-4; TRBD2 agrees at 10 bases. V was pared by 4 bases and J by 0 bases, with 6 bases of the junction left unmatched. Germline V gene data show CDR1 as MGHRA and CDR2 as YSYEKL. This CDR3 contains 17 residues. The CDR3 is CASSRTLAGEAKNIQYF. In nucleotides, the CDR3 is TGCGCCAGCAGCCGCACTCTAGCGGGAGAAGCCAAAAACATTCAGTACTTC.

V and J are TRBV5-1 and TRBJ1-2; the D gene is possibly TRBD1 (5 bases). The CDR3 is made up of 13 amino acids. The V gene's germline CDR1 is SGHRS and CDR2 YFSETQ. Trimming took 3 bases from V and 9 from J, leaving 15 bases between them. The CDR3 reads CASSSQGTSSYTF. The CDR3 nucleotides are TGCGCCAGCAGCTCGCAGGGTACCTCTAGCTACACCTTC.

CDR3 in amino acids: CASSLSRDYYTDTQYF. The CDR3 nucleotides read TGTGCCAGCAGCTTGAGCCGGGACTACTACACAGATACGCAGTATTTT. This chain links TRBV7-6 with TRBJ2-3; the match to TRBD2 covers 7 bases. Trimming removed 3 bases from V and 2 bases from J; junction bases left unmatched: 8. CDR1 is SGHVS and CDR2 is FNYEAQ in the germline V gene. CDR3 size: 16 residues.

The CDR3 nucleotides are TGTGCCAGCAGCGTAGTAGGAACAGGGCACTATGGCTACACCTTC. Amino acids: CASSVVGTGHYGYTF. The chain employs TRBV9 and TRBJ1-2, with a weak D call TRBD1 (6 bases). V lost 0 bases to trimming and J lost 3 bases, with 12 bases between them. The CDR3 contains 15 residues. Looked up from germline, CDR1 is SGDLS and CDR2 is YYNGEE. The full variable domain, rest sourced from reference TRBV9 and TRBJ1-2, is DSGVTQTPKHLITATGQRVTLRCSPRSGDLSVYWYQQSLDQGLQFLIQYYNGEERAKGNILERFSAQQFPDLHSELNLSSLELGDSALYFCASSVVGTGHYGYTFGSGTRLTVV.

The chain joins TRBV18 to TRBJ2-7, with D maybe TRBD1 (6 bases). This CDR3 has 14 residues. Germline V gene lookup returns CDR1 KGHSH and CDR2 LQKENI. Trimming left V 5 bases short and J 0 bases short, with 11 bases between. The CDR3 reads CASSFQGSSYEQYF. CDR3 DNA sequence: TGTGCCAGCTCATTCCAGGGGAGCTCCTACGAGCAGTACTTC. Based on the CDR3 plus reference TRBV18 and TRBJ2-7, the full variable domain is NAGVMQNPRHLVRRRGQEARLRCSPMKGHSHVYWYRQLPEEGLKFMVYLQKENIIDESGMPKERFSAEFPKEGPSILRIQQVVRGDSAAYFCASSFQGSSYEQYFGPGTRLTVT.

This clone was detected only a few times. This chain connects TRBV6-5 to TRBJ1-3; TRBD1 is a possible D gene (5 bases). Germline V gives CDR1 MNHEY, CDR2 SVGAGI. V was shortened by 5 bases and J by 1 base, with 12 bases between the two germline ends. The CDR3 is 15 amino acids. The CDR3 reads CASSQGFVSGNTIYF. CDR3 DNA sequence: TGTGCCAGCAGTCAGGGTTTTGTATCTGGAAACACCATATATTTT.

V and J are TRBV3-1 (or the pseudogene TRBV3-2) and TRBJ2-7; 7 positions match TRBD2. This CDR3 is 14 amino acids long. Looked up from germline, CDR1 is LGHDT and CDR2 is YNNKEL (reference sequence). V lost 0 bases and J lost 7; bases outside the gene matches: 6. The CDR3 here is CASSQEGRVREQYF. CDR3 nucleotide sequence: TGTGCCAGCAGCCAAGAAGGGAGGGTACGGGAGCAGTACTTC.

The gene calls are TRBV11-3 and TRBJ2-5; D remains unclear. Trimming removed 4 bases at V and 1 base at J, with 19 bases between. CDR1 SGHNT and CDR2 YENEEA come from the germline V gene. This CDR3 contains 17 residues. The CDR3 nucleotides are TGTGCCAGCAGCTCCTCCCCTGTCTTTGGGCGCCAAGAGACCCAGTACTTC. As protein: CASSSSPVFGRQETQYF.

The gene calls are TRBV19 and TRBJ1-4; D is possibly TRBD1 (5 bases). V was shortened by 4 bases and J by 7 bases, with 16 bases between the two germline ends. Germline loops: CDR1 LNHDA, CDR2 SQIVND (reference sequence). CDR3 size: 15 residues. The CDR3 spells CASSTRTPLGEKLFF. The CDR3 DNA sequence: TGTGCCAGTAGTACCCGGACACCTCTGGGTGAAAAACTGTTTTTT.

Here the CDR3 reads CASMRPGQTYEQYF. CDR3 sequence (DNA): TGTGCCAGCATGAGACCGGGACAAACCTACGAGCAGTACTTC. The rearrangement joins TRBV2 to TRBJ2-7; perhaps TRBD1 as D (6 bases). CDR1 is SNHLY, CDR2 FYNNEI, per germline. Deletions cut 7 bases from V and 2 bases from J, with 15 bases between. The CDR3 length is 14 residues.

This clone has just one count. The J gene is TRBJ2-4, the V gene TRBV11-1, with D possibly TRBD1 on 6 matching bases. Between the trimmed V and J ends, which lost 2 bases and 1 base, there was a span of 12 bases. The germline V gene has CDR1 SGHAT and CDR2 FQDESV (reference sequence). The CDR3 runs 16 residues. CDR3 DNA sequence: TGTGCCAGCAGCTTACACGTGGGGGCGGCCAAAAACATTCAGTACTTC. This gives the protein CASSLHVGAAKNIQYF.

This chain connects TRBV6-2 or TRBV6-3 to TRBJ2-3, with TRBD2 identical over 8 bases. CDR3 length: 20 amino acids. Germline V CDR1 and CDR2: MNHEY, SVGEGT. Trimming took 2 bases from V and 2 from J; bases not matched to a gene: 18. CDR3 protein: CASSYPTGGSGSRNTDTQYF. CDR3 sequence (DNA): TGTGCCAGCAGTTACCCTACTGGGGGCAGCGGGAGTCGTAACACAGATACGCAGTATTTT.

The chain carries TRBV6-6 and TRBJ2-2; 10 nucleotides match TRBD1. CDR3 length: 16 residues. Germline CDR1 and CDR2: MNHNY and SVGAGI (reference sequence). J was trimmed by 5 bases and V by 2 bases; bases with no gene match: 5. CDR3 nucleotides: TGTGCCAGCAGTTACACGGACAGGGGGAGGACCGGGGAGCTGTTTTTT. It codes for CASSYTDRGRTGELFF.

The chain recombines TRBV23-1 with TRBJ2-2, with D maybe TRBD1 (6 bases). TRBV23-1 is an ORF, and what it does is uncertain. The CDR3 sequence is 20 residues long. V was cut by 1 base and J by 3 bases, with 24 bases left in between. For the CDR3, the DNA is TGCGCCAGCAGTCAATGTTGGGTGGGGGCCACGGACTGTCACACCGGGGAGCTGTTTTTT. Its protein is CASSQCWVGATDCHTGELFF.

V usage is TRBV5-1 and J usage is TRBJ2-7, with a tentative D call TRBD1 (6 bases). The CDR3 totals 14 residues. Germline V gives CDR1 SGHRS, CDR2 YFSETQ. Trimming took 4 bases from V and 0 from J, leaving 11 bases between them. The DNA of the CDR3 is TGCGCCAGCAGCCGTCAGACAGGCTCCTACGAGCAGTACTTC. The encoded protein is CASSRQTGSYEQYF. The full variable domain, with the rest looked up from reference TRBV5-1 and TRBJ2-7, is KAGVTQTPRYLIKTRGQQVTLSCSPISGHRSVSWYQQTPGQGLQFLFEYFSETQRNKGNFPGRFSGRQFSNSRSEMNVSTLELGDSALYLCASSRQTGSYEQYFGPGTRLTVT.

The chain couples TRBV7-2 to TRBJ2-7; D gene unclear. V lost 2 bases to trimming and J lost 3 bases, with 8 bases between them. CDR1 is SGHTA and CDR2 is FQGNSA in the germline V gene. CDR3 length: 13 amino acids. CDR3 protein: CASSLRGFYEQYF. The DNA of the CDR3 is TGTGCCAGCAGCTTACGCGGTTTCTACGAGCAGTACTTC.

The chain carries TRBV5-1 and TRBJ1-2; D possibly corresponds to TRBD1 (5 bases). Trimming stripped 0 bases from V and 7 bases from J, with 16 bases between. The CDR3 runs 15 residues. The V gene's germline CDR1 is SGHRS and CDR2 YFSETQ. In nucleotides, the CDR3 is TGCGCCAGCAGCTTGGGGCGGGGGGACTCTCCTGGCTACACCTTC. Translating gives CASSLGRGDSPGYTF.

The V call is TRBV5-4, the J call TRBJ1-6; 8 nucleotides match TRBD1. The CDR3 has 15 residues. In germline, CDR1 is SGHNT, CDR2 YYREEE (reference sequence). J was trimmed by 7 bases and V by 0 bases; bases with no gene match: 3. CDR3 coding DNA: TGTGCCAGCAGCTTGGCACGGACAGGGAATTCACCCCTCCACTTT. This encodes CASSLARTGNSPLHF.

The CDR3 DNA is TGTGCCAGCAGCTTATGGGGGGAACCCCACCTGTTTTTT. Amino acids: CASSLWGEPHLFF. V gene TRBV7-2 combines with J gene TRBJ1-4; D is possibly TRBD1 (5 bases). V lost 2 bases to trimming and J lost 14 bases, with 15 bases between them. This CDR3 region has 13 residues. Looked up from germline, CDR1 is SGHTA and CDR2 is FQGNSA.

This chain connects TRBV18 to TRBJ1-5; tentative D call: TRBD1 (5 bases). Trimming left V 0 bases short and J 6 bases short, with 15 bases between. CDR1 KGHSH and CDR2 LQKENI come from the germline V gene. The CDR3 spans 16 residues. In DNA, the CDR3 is TGTGCCAGCTCACCACCGTGGGGGGTCGGAGGTCAGCCCCAGCATTTT. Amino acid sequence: CASSPPWGVGGQPQHF.

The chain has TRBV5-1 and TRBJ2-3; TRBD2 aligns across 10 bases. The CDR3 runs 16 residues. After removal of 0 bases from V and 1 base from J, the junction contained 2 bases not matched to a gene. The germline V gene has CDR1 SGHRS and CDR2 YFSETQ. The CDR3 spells CASSLALAGRTDTQYF. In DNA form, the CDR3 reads TGCGCCAGCAGCTTGGCACTAGCGGGGCGCACAGATACGCAGTATTTT.

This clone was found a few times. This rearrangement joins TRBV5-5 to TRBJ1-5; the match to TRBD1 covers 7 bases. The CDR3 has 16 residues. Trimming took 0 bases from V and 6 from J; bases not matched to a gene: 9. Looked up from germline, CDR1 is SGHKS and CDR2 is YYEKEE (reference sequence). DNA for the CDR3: TGTGCCAGCAGCTTGGACGGGACAGCCGTTTTTCAGCCCCAGCATTTT. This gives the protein CASSLDGTAVFQPQHF.

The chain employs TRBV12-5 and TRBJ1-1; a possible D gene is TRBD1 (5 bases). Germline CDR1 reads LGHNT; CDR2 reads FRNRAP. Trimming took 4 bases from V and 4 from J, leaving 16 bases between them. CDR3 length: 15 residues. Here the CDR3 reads CASGSPRGYTTEAFF. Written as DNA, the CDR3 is TGTGCTAGTGGTTCACCACGGGGGTATACCACTGAAGCTTTCTTT.

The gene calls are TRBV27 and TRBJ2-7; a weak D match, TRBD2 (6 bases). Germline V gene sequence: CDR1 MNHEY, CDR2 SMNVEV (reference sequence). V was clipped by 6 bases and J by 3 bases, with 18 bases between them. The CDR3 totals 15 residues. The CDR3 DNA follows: TGTGCCAGCAGCCTAGGGACTCCACCGAACTACGAGCAGTACTTC. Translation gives CASSLGTPPNYEQYF.

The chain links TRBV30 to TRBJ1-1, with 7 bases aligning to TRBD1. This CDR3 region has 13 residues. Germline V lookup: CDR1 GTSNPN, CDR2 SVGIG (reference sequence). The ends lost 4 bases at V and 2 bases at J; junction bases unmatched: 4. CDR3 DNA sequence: TGTGCCTGGAAGGGGACAGACAACACTGAAGCTTTCTTT. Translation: CAWKGTDNTEAFF.

CDR3 nucleotide sequence: TGTGCCAGCAGTGAACGAACCAGCTCCTATAATTCACCCCTCCACTTT. Its translation: CASSERTSSYNSPLHF. V and J are TRBV2 and TRBJ1-6; D remains unclear. Trimming took off 2 bases at V and 0 bases at J, with 8 bases between the two ends. This CDR3 comprises 16 residues. Germline values: CDR1 SNHLY, CDR2 FYNNEI.

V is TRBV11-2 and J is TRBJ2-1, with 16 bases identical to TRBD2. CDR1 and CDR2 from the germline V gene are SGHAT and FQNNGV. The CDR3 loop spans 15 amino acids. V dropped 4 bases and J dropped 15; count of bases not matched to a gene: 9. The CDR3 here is CASSSSGTSGGGSFF. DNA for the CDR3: TGTGCCAGCAGCTCCTCCGGGACTAGCGGGGGGGGGTCGTTCTTC.